The rows below give T cell receptor beta chains drawn from one sample of a study of control samples from healthy donors and cancer patients. Data came from immunoSEQ multiplex PCR; TCRdb stores just in-frame clones and leaves some out. This repertoire shows 98,000 or so clones, approximately 90% found once; its top ten account for 13% to 15%. Sequenced material: blood. These receptors were collected from a woman in her seventies in good health. CDR3s include the opening cysteine and the closing phenylalanine or tryptophan. Clone size is stated in some rows and not others, as once, few, many or a class when expanded.

V gene	clone size	J gene	CDR3 protein
TRBV2	few	TRBJ1-5	CASGRGDNQPQHF
TRBV6-2/TRBV6-3	NA	TRBJ2-3	CASSLRGGNTDTQYF
TRBV4-1	NA	TRBJ1-2	CASSQRFGGGYGYTF
TRBV2	NA	TRBJ1-2	CASSRDRKYGYTF
TRBV4-1	NA	TRBJ1-4	CASSPQLQLSNEKLFF
TRBV3-1/TRBV3-2	NA	TRBJ2-5	CASSLIETQYF
TRBV7-9	NA	TRBJ1-3	CASSRDRAGNTIYF
TRBV3-1/TRBV3-2	NA	TRBJ2-7	CASSLGPFYEQYF
TRBV10-1	NA	TRBJ1-5	CAVRGRRFDSNQPQHF
TRBV11-2	once	TRBJ2-3	CASSPRTGQTDTQYF
TRBV30	NA	TRBJ2-3	CAWSRTNLGTDTQYF
TRBV19	NA	TRBJ1-1	CASSIGRDRPQAFF
TRBV5-1	NA	TRBJ2-7	CASSLPGGYEQYF
TRBV7-2	once	TRBJ1-2	CASSPQGFGYTF
TRBV30	NA	TRBJ1-2	CAWSQDQRNGYTF
TRBV20-1	NA	TRBJ1-5	CSASYQGRQPQHF
TRBV6-2/TRBV6-3	NA	TRBJ1-6	CASSNSGAAAPLHF
TRBV11-2	NA	TRBJ1-4	CASRDQGGNNEKLFF
TRBV5-5	NA	TRBJ1-2	CASSLEGIPTNYGYTF
TRBV20-1	NA	TRBJ1-5	CSASYGQPQHF
TRBV20-1	NA	TRBJ1-1	CSATGTEAFF
TRBV6-6	NA	TRBJ1-2	CASSYGEGGNYGYTF
TRBV5-8	NA	TRBJ2-7	CASISPGLDYEQYF
TRBV3-1/TRBV3-2	NA	TRBJ1-2	CASSQRGASDGYTF
TRBV6-5	NA	TRBJ1-2	CASSLSQGASGYTF
TRBV6-5	NA	TRBJ1-4	CASRSGNEKLFF
TRBV6-1	NA	TRBJ1-3	CASSEAWGYGNTIYF
TRBV30	NA	TRBJ1-3	CAWSAVGGAGNTIYF
TRBV27	NA	TRBJ1-5	CASSFSGGNNQPQHF
TRBV4-1	NA	TRBJ2-1	CASSQAGSNSNEQFF
TRBV7-8	NA	TRBJ2-5	CASSLGAPGETQYF
TRBV7-2	NA	TRBJ2-6	CASSLDWGAGANVLTF
TRBV2	NA	TRBJ1-1	CASSAVGLTTEAFF
TRBV5-4	NA	TRBJ2-3	CASSLFLDTQYF
TRBV5-1	NA	TRBJ2-7	CASSATVDRAYEQYF
TRBV6-5	NA	TRBJ1-3	CASKGGSGGNTIYF
TRBV7-6	NA	TRBJ1-4	CASSQEMGNEKLFF
TRBV19	NA	TRBJ2-7	CASKKEAGYEQYF
TRBV19	NA	TRBJ2-3	CASSSQREPVDTQYF
TRBV2	NA	TRBJ1-1	CASSVGQGNTEAFF
TRBV23-1	few	TRBJ1-1	CASSQSIGENTEAFF
TRBV12-3/TRBV12-4	NA	TRBJ2-7	CASSLLTGGEQYF
TRBV30	NA	TRBJ2-1	CAWSTGVEQFF
TRBV5-1	NA	TRBJ1-1	CASSLVAGYYTEAFF
TRBV29-1	NA	TRBJ1-2	CSVEGTGGYTF
TRBV30	NA	TRBJ1-1	CAWSANSWVAFF
TRBV6-5	NA	TRBJ1-2	CASFTGGNAYGYTF
TRBV9	NA	TRBJ1-2	CASSVDPPRGVHGYTF
TRBV6-5	NA	TRBJ1-2	CASTPKTDFWGYTF
TRBV10-3	NA	TRBJ1-4	CASQPEGETNEKLFF
TRBV7-9	once	TRBJ1-4	CASSSWGTENEKLFF
TRBV7-8	NA	TRBJ2-1	CASSLDPPPAEQFF
TRBV5-4	once	TRBJ2-2	CASSLTGRTGELFF
TRBV20-1	NA	TRBJ2-4	CSASGGAGWDIQYF
TRBV4-3	NA	TRBJ1-5	CASSQDRDQPQHF
TRBV2	NA	TRBJ1-1	CASRETGSNTEAFF
TRBV25-1	once	TRBJ1-4	CASSDSIRGRDEKLFF
TRBV5-1	once	TRBJ1-1	CASSLAAGGSEAFF
TRBV24-1	NA	TRBJ1-1	CARGQGNTEAFF